This TCR beta chain was recorded in a study of human T cells and chemical hapten exposure. Study overall: Patients were mainly female, each with alopecia areata, totalis or universalis.

As to time point: patch test 2, 6 weeks after DPC sensitization. Treatment in this sample: therapeutic diphenylcyclopropenone sensitization with weekly scalp DPC. In TCRdb, the RACE reads were re-called with MiXCR into one record per CDR3 protein. The data show approximately 120,000 distinct CDR3 sequences, roughly 9% seen once. This clonotype was observed many times. Its target is not known. General observations from the study: Once DPC sensitization occurred, TCRs above 1 in 1000 frequency showed no change.

J gave up 6 bases and V 6 bases, and 6 bases lay outside the gene matches. Germline loops: CDR1 ENHRY, CDR2 SYGVKD. The CDR3 sequence is 14 residues long. The input for sequencing was whole blood, taken in connection with sensitization to the hapten diphenylcyclopropenone (DPC). The clonotype comes from a woman aged 40 to 55 with alopecia areata. Some clones in this sample may be carry-over from other donors' samples. The chain carries TRBV10-3 and TRBJ2-7; 12 bases align to TRBD2. Here the CDR3 reads CAISIPGLAGEQYF. CDR3 DNA: TGTGCCATCAGCATACCGGGACTAGCGGGCGAGCAGTACTTC.